This entry describes one TCR beta chain. These data come from a study of blood T cell repertoires in COVID-19. Looking at the study overall: Sample material is recorded as cDNA or gDNA derived from T cells, B-cell-depleted T cells, or PBMCs.

The CDR3 has 12 residues. Trimming shortened V by 3 bases and J by 8 bases, and 10 bases separated the two germline ends. The V gene's germline CDR1 is MDHEN and CDR2 SYDVKM. Sequencing was performed with immunoSEQ multiplex PCR; in TCRdb, only in-frame clones are kept and a portion is missing. The table records 95,000 to 150,000 clones, around 85% of them present only once. The chain is built from TRBV28 and TRBJ1-1; D unclear. This TCR was sampled from a man in his fifties or sixties with acute or convalescent COVID-19. The sequencing input was peripheral blood. CDR3 protein: CASSLLHGEAFF. CDR3 sequence (DNA): TGTGCCAGCAGTTTGTTACATGGCGAAGCTTTCTTT.